By share, the clone carrying this T cell receptor beta chain counts as medium-sized. Its antigen is unidentified. In TCRdb, the 5' RACE reads were re-called with MiXCR into one record per CDR3 protein. The sample records 5,100 or so distinct CDR3 sequences, just under 4% being singletons. This entry belongs to a study of spatial heterogeneity in lung cancer. Across the whole study: The count of detected beta-chain sequences consistently exceeded that of alpha-chain sequences.

V lost 4 bases, J lost 0 bases, and 9 bases stayed unmatched. From germline, CDR1 is SGHRS and CDR2 YFSETQ. This CDR3 has 18 residues. Time point indicated: sample taken at primary tumor resection. Study-level results: In tumors, expanded intratumoral alpha and beta TCR counts tracked mutation counts.

This TCR was sampled from a female donor with early-stage non-small cell lung cancer. V usage is TRBV5-1 and J usage is TRBJ2-6; the match to TRBD1 covers 8 bases. Here the sequenced sample was lung tumor tissue, taken at surgery. CDR3 loop: CASSPEGQANSGANVLTF. For the CDR3, the DNA is TGCGCCAGCAGCCCGGAGGGACAGGCAAACTCTGGGGCCAACGTCCTGACTTTC.